This paragraph reports one TCR beta chain. With V trimmed by 6 bases and J by 1 base, 8 bases remained unmatched. The CDR3 consists of 15 residues. The germline V gene encodes CDR1 SGHVS and CDR2 FQNEAQ. The data derive from a study of T-cell reconstitution after alpha-beta-depleted transplantation in children. Molecular barcoding with unique molecular identifiers was used for the TCRbeta library. TCRdb reprocessed the PCR reads via MiXCR and lists one record per CDR3 protein. The sample shows hundreds of thousands of distinct CDR3 sequences, 10% to 15% of them seen only once. This chain links TRBV7-8 with TRBJ2-5; 7 bases map to TRBD2. This specimen consisted of PBMCs, obtained from the stem cell graft. This TCR derives from a human donor who donated a stem cell graft to a child with Fanconi anemia. CDR3 sequence reads: CASSYKTSRQETQYF. DNA for the CDR3: TGTGCCAGCAGTTACAAGACTAGCCGCCAAGAGACCCAGTACTTC.